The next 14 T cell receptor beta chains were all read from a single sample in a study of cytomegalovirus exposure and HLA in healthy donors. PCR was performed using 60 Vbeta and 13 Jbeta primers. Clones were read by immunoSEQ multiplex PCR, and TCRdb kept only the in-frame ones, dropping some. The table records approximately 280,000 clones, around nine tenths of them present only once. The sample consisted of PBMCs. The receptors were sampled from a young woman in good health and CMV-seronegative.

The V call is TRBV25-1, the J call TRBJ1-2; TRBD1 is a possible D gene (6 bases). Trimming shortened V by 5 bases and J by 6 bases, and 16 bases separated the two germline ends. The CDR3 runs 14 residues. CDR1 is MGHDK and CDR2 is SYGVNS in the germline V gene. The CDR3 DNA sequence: TGTGCCAGCAGTTGGGGGGGGGCTGAGCATGGCTACACCTTC. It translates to CASSWGGAEHGYTF.

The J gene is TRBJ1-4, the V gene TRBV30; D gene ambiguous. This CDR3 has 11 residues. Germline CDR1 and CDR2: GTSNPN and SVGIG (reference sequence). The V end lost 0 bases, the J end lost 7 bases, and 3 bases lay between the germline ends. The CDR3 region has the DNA TGTGCCTGGAGTGTAGCTGAAAAACTGTTTTTT. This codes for CAWSVAEKLFF.

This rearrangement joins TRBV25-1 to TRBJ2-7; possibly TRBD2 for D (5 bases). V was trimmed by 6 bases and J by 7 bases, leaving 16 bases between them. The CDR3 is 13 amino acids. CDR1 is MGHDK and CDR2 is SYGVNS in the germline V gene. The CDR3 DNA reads TGTGCCAGCAGATCATCGAAACCGGGGGAGCAGTACTTC. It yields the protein CASRSSKPGEQYF.

Written as DNA, the CDR3 is TGTGCCAGCAGCCAAGATAGAGGTTTTTCTAACTATGGCTACACCTTC. It is translated as CASSQDRGFSNYGYTF. This sequence joins TRBV4-2 and TRBJ1-2; no definite D call. V shed 0 bases and J shed 0 bases, with 11 bases lying between them. CDR1 LGHNA and CDR2 YNFKEQ come from the germline V gene. The CDR3 contains 16 residues.

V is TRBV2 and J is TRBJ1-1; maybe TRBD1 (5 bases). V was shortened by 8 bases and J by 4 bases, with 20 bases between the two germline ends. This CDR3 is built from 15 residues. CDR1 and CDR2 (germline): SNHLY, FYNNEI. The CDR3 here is CASENPGPGGTEAFF. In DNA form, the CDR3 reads TGTGCCAGCGAGAATCCGGGACCCGGGGGCACTGAAGCTTTCTTT. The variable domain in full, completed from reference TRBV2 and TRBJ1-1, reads EPEVTQTPSHQVTQMGQEVILRCVPISNHLYFYWYRQILGQKVEFLVSFYNNEISEKSEIFDDQFSVERPDGSNFTLKIRSTKLEDSAMYFCASENPGPGGTEAFFGQGTRLTVV.

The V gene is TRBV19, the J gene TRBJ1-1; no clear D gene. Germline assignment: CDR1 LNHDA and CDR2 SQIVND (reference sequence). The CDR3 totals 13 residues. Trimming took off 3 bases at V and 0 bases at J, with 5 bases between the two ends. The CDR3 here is CASSINMNTEAFF. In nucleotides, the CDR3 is TGTGCCAGTAGTATTAATATGAACACTGAAGCTTTCTTT.

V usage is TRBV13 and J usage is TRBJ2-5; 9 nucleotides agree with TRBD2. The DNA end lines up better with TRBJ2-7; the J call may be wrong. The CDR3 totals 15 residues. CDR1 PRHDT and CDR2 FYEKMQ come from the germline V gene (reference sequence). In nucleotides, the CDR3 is TGTGCCAGCAGCTTAATGGTAGCGGGGGATTACGAGCAGTACTTC. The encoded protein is CASSLMVAGDYEQYF.

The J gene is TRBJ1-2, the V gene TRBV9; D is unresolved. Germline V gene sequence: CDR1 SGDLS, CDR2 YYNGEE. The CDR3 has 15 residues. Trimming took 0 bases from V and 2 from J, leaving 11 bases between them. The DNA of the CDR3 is TGTGCCAGCAGCGTAGAGTCGGGATTCAACTATGGCTACACCTTC. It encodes CASSVESGFNYGYTF.

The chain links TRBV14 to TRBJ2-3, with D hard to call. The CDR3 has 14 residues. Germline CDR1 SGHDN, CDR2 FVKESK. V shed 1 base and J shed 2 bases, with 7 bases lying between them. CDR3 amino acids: CASSQVHITDTQYF. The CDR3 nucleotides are TGTGCCAGCAGCCAAGTACACATCACAGATACGCAGTATTTT.

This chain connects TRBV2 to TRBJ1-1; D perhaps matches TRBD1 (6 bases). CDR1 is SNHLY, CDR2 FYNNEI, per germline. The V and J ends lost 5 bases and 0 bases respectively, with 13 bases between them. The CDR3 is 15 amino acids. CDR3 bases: TGTGCCAGCAGTTTGCAGGGGCTATTGAACACTGAAGCTTTCTTT. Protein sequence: CASSLQGLLNTEAFF. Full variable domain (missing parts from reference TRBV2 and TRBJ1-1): EPEVTQTPSHQVTQMGQEVILRCVPISNHLYFYWYRQILGQKVEFLVSFYNNEISEKSEIFDDQFSVERPDGSNFTLKIRSTKLEDSAMYFCASSLQGLLNTEAFFGQGTRLTVV.

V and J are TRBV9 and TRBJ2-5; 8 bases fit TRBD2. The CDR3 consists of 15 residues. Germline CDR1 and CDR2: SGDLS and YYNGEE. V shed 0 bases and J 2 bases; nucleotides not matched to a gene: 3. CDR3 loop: CASSVASGWQETQYF. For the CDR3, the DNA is TGTGCCAGCAGCGTAGCTAGCGGGTGGCAAGAGACCCAGTACTTC.

Written as DNA, the CDR3 is TGTGCCAGCAGCCTCGGAGCTCGGGGATACCAAGAGACCCAGTACTTC. It translates to CASSLGARGYQETQYF. The chain couples TRBV13 to TRBJ2-5; tentative D call: TRBD2 (5 bases). The V gene lost 5 bases and the J gene lost 0 bases, with 16 bases spanning the gap. CDR3 length: 16 amino acids. Germline CDR1 and CDR2: PRHDT and FYEKMQ (reference sequence).

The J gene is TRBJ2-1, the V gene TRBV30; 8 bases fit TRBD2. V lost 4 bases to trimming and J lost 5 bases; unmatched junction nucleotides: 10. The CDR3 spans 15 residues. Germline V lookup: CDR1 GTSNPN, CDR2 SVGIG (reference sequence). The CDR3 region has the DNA TGTGCCTGGATCCGGGGGGGCGGGGGGCACAATGAGCAGTTCTTC. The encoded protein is CAWIRGGGGHNEQFF.

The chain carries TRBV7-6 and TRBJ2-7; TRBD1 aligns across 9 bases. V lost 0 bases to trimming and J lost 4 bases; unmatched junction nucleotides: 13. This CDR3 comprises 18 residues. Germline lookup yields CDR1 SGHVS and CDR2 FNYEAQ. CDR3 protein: CASSLAYRQGGGLYEQYF. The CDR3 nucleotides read TGTGCCAGCAGCTTAGCATATCGACAGGGGGGAGGCCTTTACGAGCAGTACTTC.